Sequencing of this T cell receptor (beta chain) was carried out in a study of blood T cell repertoires in COVID-19. The overall study: Italy, Spain and the United States were the sources of the convalescent and acute COVID-19 samples. Nucleic acid was either cDNA or gDNA, and it came from T cells, B-cell-depleted T cells, or PBMCs.

The CDR3 runs to 15 residues. The germline V gene has CDR1 MNHEY and CDR2 SVGAGI. V was shortened by 2 bases and J by 6 bases, with 15 bases between the two germline ends. This table comes from immunoSEQ multiplex PCR, and its TCRdb copy is limited to in-frame clones, with some not included. The sample contains about 53,000 clones, approximately 84% of which appear only once. The V and J genes are TRBV6-5 and TRBJ2-3, with D maybe TRBD2 (5 bases). This sequence was found in a human donor in a cohort sampled during active COVID-19. Source material: peripheral blood. The DNA of the CDR3 is TGTGCCAGCAGTTACGCTTCATCCGGGGTGGATACGCAGTATTTT. This translates into CASSYASSGVDTQYF.